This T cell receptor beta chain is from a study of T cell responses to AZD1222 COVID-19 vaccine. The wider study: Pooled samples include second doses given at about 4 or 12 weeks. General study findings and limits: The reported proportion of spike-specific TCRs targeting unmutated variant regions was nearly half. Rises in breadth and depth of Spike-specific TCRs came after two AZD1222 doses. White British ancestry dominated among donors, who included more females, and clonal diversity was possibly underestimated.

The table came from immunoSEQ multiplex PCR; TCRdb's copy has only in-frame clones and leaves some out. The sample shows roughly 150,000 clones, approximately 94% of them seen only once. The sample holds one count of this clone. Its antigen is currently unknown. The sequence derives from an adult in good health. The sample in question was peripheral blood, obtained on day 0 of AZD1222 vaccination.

CDR3 amino acids: CASSPTQGQGVYEQYF. Written as DNA, the CDR3 is TGTGCCAGCTCACCCACGCAGGGACAGGGGGTCTACGAGCAGTACTTC. The rearrangement links TRBV18 to TRBJ2-7, with TRBD1 identical over 11 bases. This CDR3 contains 16 residues. The V and J ends lost 3 bases and 3 bases, in that order; junction bases with no gene match: 7. Germline V gene data show CDR1 as KGHSH and CDR2 as LQKENI.